A selection of T cell receptor beta chains follows, all from one sample in a study of blood T cell repertoires in COVID-19. Profiling relied on immunoSEQ multiplex PCR, and the TCRdb table lists in-frame clones only, not all of them. The sample lists over 200,000 clones; roughly 87% were seen once. Sequencing input: peripheral blood. These receptors were obtained from a man in his forties with active or convalescent COVID-19. The CDR3 runs from the conserved cysteine through the conserved F or W. A D gene is named only where the DNA matches it firmly. A row's size may be missing; if present it is once, few, many or a size class.

D,J,V,size,DNA,CDR3
TRBD1,TRBJ1-6,TRBV19,.,TGTGCCAGTAGCAGGAGATCGACAGGGTTAGTGGATTCACCCCTCCACTTT,CASSRRSTGLVDSPLHF
TRBD1,TRBJ1-2,TRBV6-1,.,TGTGCCAGCAGTGAAAAGTCTTGGGGGACAGGGGATGCCTTC,CASSEKSWGTGDAF
.,TRBJ1-1,TRBV3-1/TRBV3-2,few,TGTGCCAGCAGCCAAGATCAGGGTGTCACTGAAGCTTTCTTT,CASSQDQGVTEAFF
TRBD2,TRBJ2-5,TRBV5-1,.,TGCGCCAGCAGCAACGGACTAGCGGGTCTCCAAGAGACCCAGTACTTC,CASSNGLAGLQETQYF
.,TRBJ2-7,TRBV25-1,.,TGTGCCAGCACTGAGGACAGCATCTACGAGCAGTACTTC,CASTEDSIYEQYF
.,TRBJ1-2,TRBV27,.,TGTGCCAGCAGTTTATCTTCGAGTCAGGGTGCTTTCTATGGCTACACCTTC,CASSLSSSQGAFYGYTF
TRBD2,TRBJ2-5,TRBV7-8,.,TGTGCCAGCAGCCAAACGGGACTAGCGGGAGCGGAGACCCAGTACTTC,CASSQTGLAGAETQYF
TRBD1,TRBJ1-4,TRBV4-1,.,TGCGCCAGCAGCCAAGATGCAGCTCTTACAGGGGAACTGTTTTTT,CASSQDAALTGELFF
TRBD1,TRBJ2-7,TRBV6-6,once,TGTGCCAGCAGTTCCCGGGACAGGGGATCCTACGAGCAGTACTTC,CASSSRDRGSYEQYF
TRBD1,TRBJ2-7,TRBV10-1,.,TGCGCCAGCGGGTCGACAGGGGCCGAGCAGTACTTC,CASGSTGAEQYF
TRBD2,TRBJ2-3,TRBV9,once,TGTGCCAGCAGCGAGCCCTGGACTAGCGGGGGGAGCACAGATACGCAGTATTTT,CASSEPWTSGGSTDTQYF
TRBD1,TRBJ1-6,TRBV5-1,.,TGCGCCAGCAGCCAACAGGGGGCGAATAATTCACCCCTCCACTTT,CASSQQGANNSPLHF
.,TRBJ2-7,TRBV6-4,.,TGTGCCAGCAGCCCGACAGGGGAGGGCTACGAGCAGTACTTC,CASSPTGEGYEQYF
TRBD1,TRBJ1-2,TRBV7-8,once,TGTGCCAGCAGCTTGACAGGGCCTAACTATGGCTACACCTTC,CASSLTGPNYGYTF
TRBD1,TRBJ1-1,TRBV11-2,.,TGTGCCAGCAGCTTATGGCTCCCGGGACAGGGTGAGACTGAAGCTTTCTTT,CASSLWLPGQGETEAFF
.,TRBJ2-7,TRBV7-8,.,TGTGCCAGCAGCTTAGCTGGGACAAGTCGCTCCTACGAGCAGTACTTC,CASSLAGTSRSYEQYF
TRBD2,TRBJ2-2,TRBV3-1/TRBV3-2,.,TGTGCCAGCAGCCAATGGGTGACTAGCGGCACCGGGGAGCTGTTTTTT,CASSQWVTSGTGELFF
.,TRBJ2-1,TRBV7-3,.,TGTGCCAGCAGCGTCGATGGGGGCTTTTACAATGAGCAGTTCTTC,CASSVDGGFYNEQFF
.,TRBJ2-5,TRBV29-1,.,TGCAGCGTTGAAGGCCGAGTCGAGACCCAGTACTTC,CSVEGRVETQYF
.,TRBJ2-7,TRBV10-1,.,TGCGCCAGCACTCAATACAGGGAATCTGGGGAGCAGTACTTC,CASTQYRESGEQYF
.,TRBJ2-1,TRBV5-6,.,TGTGCCAGCAGCTTGGAACGGAGCCCCCTTACATACAATGAGCAGTTCTTC,CASSLERSPLTYNEQFF
.,TRBJ1-1,TRBV28,once,TGTGCCAGCAGTCCCCGTGGCGGGGGCTGGTCTGAAGCTTTCTTT,CASSPRGGGWSEAFF
TRBD2,TRBJ2-5,TRBV7-3,.,TGTGCCAGCAGCCCGACTAGCGGGAGCGGGGAGACCCAGTACTTC,CASSPTSGSGETQYF
.,TRBJ2-7,TRBV7-8,.,TGTGCCAGCAGCTTAGCCGAATGGGTAGCGGAGTCCTACGAGCAGTACTTC,CASSLAEWVAESYEQYF
TRBD1,TRBJ1-1,TRBV5-1,few,TGCGCCAGCAGCCCCTCTAGGACAGGCCTTCCGGACACTGAAGCTTTCTTT,CASSPSRTGLPDTEAFF
.,TRBJ2-1,TRBV19,.,TGTGCCAGTACCTCCGCCACGGGGGTAGCGTATAGTTACAATGAGCAGTTCTTC,CASTSATGVAYSYNEQFF
.,TRBJ1-1,TRBV6-2/TRBV6-3,.,TGTGCCAGCAGTTACCCCCCCGGGAGGACCACTGAAGCTTTCTTT,CASSYPPGRTTEAFF
.,TRBJ2-3,TRBV28,few,TGTGCCAGCAGAGGTATCGTAGGGGGAGCAAAAGCAGATACGCAGTATTTT,CASRGIVGGAKADTQYF
TRBD1,TRBJ2-2,TRBV19,.,TGTGCCAGTCAACAGGGGGCGCCCAACACCGGGGAGCTGTTTTTT,CASQQGAPNTGELFF
TRBD1,TRBJ2-7,TRBV18,.,TGTGCCAGCTCACCAGTTGACAGGGGGCACCACGAGCAGTACTTC,CASSPVDRGHHEQYF
.,TRBJ2-7,TRBV24-1,once,TGTGCCACCAGTGATTCTGGGGGGAGCGGAAGGACCTACGAGCAGTACTTC,CATSDSGGSGRTYEQYF
TRBD1,TRBJ1-4,TRBV9,many,TGTGCCAGCAGCGTTATGGGACAGTCTAATGAAAAACTGTTTTTT,CASSVMGQSNEKLFF
TRBD2,TRBJ2-3,TRBV6-6,once,TGTGCCAGCAGTCCGGGACTAGCGGAAGCCAGCACAGATACGCAGTATTTT,CASSPGLAEASTDTQYF
TRBD1,TRBJ1-1,TRBV7-3,.,TGTGCCAGCAGCCCCCCGGGACAGGGACTAACTGAAGCTTTCTTT,CASSPPGQGLTEAFF
.,TRBJ1-2,TRBV7-9,.,TGTGCCAGCAGCTTAGGGTCCCCTATCCCCTATGGCTACACCTTC,CASSLGSPIPYGYTF